A selection of T cell receptor beta chains follows, all from one sample in a study of human T cells and chemical hapten exposure. TCRdb itself ran the RACE reads through MiXCR, one entry per CDR3 protein. The top ten hold just over 2% of the sample, which has some 100,000 distinct CDR3 sequences, 7% to 10% seen once. Material: whole blood, obtained in connection with sensitization to the hapten diphenylcyclopropenone (DPC). Source of these receptors: a woman in her thirties or forties with alopecia areata. Some clones in this sample may be carry-over from other donors' samples. CDR3s include the opening cysteine and the closing phenylalanine or tryptophan. D genes are given only for firm matches. The listing skips clone size in some rows; elsewhere it reads once, few, many or a size class.

D gene	V gene	CDR3 length	J gene	clone size	CDR3 protein	CDR3 DNA
TRBD1	TRBV5-1	15	TRBJ2-1	many	CASSPGQGAYNEQFF	TGCGCCAGCAGCCCGGGACAGGGGGCCTACAATGAGCAGTTCTTC
NA	TRBV6-2/TRBV6-3	15	TRBJ2-1	few	CASSYWRPQGGEQFF	TGTGCCAGCAGTTATTGGCGTCCGCAGGGCGGTGAGCAGTTCTTC
TRBD2	TRBV20-1	15	TRBJ2-1	few	CSARIGTSGSEEQFF	TGCAGTGCTAGAATCGGGACTAGCGGGAGTGAGGAGCAGTTCTTC
TRBD1	TRBV7-6	16	TRBJ2-2	many	CASRTGQGADTGELFF	TGTGCCAGCAGGACCGGACAGGGGGCTGACACCGGGGAGCTGTTTTTT
TRBD2	TRBV6-6	14	TRBJ2-5	NA	CASSQTSAQETQYF	TGTGCCAGCAGCCAAACTAGCGCGCAAGAGACCCAGTACTTC
NA	TRBV20-1	14	TRBJ1-3	many	CSARVAASGNTIYF	TGCAGTGCTAGAGTCGCAGCCTCTGGAAACACCATATATTTT
NA	TRBV28	13	TRBJ2-7	many	CASSSPGGYEQYF	TGTGCCAGCAGTTCCCCCGGCGGCTACGAGCAGTACTTC
TRBD1	TRBV5-4	15	TRBJ1-1	many	CASSPGQGGNTEAFF	TGTGCCAGCAGCCCAGGACAGGGAGGAAACACTGAAGCTTTCTTT
TRBD1	TRBV4-2	19	TRBJ1-3	NA	CASSQAGQGGYLSGNTIYF	TGTGCCAGCAGCCAAGCCGGACAGGGAGGCTACCTCTCTGGAAACACCATATATTTT
TRBD1	TRBV20-1	12	TRBJ1-1	few	CIPGGANTEAFF	TGCATTCCAGGGGGCGCGAACACTGAAGCTTTCTTT
NA	TRBV27	15	TRBJ1-2	many	CASSSGNRRNYGYTF	TGTGCCAGCAGTTCAGGAAACAGGAGGAACTATGGCTACACCTTC
NA	TRBV29-1	10	TRBJ2-1	few	CSGVGGEQFF	TGCAGCGGGGTCGGGGGTGAGCAGTTCTTC
TRBD1	TRBV5-6	15	TRBJ2-3	few	CASSPSPTGSDTQYF	TGTGCCAGCAGCCCCTCCCCGACAGGGTCAGATACGCAGTATTTT
NA	TRBV28	12	TRBJ2-3	NA	CASLGWTLAQYF	TGTGCCAGCCTCGGCTGGACCCTGGCGCAGTATTTT
NA	TRBV28	11	TRBJ2-5	NA	CASRGYETQYF	TGTGCCAGCAGGGGGTACGAGACCCAGTACTTC
NA	TRBV6-6	16	TRBJ2-7	many	CASSYPGASASYEQYF	TGTGCCAGCAGTTACCCGGGGGCTAGCGCATCCTACGAGCAGTACTTC
NA	TRBV11-1	15	TRBJ1-5	few	CASSWDNPGNQPQHF	TGTGCCAGCAGCTGGGACAACCCGGGAAATCAGCCCCAGCATTTT
NA	TRBV7-9	12	TRBJ2-1	many	CASRLEYNEQFF	TGTGCCAGCAGATTAGAGTACAATGAGCAGTTCTTC
TRBD1	TRBV29-1	14	TRBJ2-1	NA	CSVEPGQGGNEQFF	TGCAGCGTTGAACCGGGACAGGGGGGCAATGAGCAGTTCTTC
NA	TRBV20-1	16	TRBJ1-5	few	CSASAGGALSNQPQHF	TGCAGTGCGAGCGCCGGAGGGGCTTTGAGCAATCAGCCCCAGCATTTT
NA	TRBV7-6	15	TRBJ2-1	many	CASSSTRTSYNEQFF	TGTGCCAGCAGCTCTACTCGAACCTCCTACAATGAGCAGTTCTTC
TRBD2	TRBV28	15	TRBJ2-7	once	CASSSPSGSSYEQYF	TGTGCCAGCAGTTCCCCTAGCGGAAGCTCCTACGAGCAGTACTTC
NA	TRBV28	18	TRBJ1-5	many	CASSSDSRTYAPNQPQHF	TGTGCCAGCAGCTCTGACAGTAGGACATATGCCCCGAATCAGCCCCAGCATTTT
NA	TRBV28	16	TRBJ2-7	NA	CASSAVGGRISYEQYF	TGTGCCAGCAGTGCTGTTGGGGGCAGGATCTCCTACGAGCAGTACTTC
TRBD2	TRBV7-2	13	TRBJ2-7	few	CASSTGLAAPPNF	TGTGCCAGCAGCACGGGACTAGCGGCCCCTCCGAACTTC
NA	TRBV28	14	TRBJ1-2	many	CASSGPGPNYGYTF	TGTGCCAGCAGTGGACCGGGACCTAACTATGGCTACACCTTC
NA	TRBV20-1	13	TRBJ2-3	many	CSAKAAFTDTQYF	TGCAGTGCTAAGGCGGCTTTCACAGATACGCAGTATTTT
NA	TRBV20-1	11	TRBJ1-1	many	CSARGDTEAFF	TGCAGTGCTCGGGGGGACACTGAAGCTTTCTTT
NA	TRBV7-8	17	TRBJ2-6	NA	CASSSLLVSSGANVLTF	TGTGCCAGCAGCTCCTTGTTAGTGAGCTCTGGGGCCAACGTCCTGACTTTC
NA	TRBV11-2	14	TRBJ2-2	NA	CASSLHTKTGELFF	TGTGCCAGCAGCTTACACACTAAGACCGGGGAGCTGTTTTTT
NA	TRBV29-1	13	TRBJ1-2	many	CSVGVQVNYGYTF	TGCAGCGTTGGTGTACAGGTTAACTATGGCTACACCTTC
NA	TRBV11-2	15	TRBJ2-3	many	CASSLGGARPDTQYF	TGTGCCAGCAGCTTAGGTGGAGCGCGGCCAGATACGCAGTATTTT
TRBD2	TRBV15	18	TRBJ2-2	many	CATSRRGSGRGDTGELFF	TGTGCCACCAGCAGGCGGGGTAGCGGGAGAGGGGACACCGGGGAGCTGTTTTTT
TRBD1	TRBV6-2/TRBV6-3	15	TRBJ2-5	few	CASSWGQGEQETQYF	TGTGCCAGCAGTTGGGGACAGGGAGAGCAAGAGACCCAGTACTTC
NA	TRBV29-1	12	TRBJ2-3	NA	CSVGSSRTIHYF	TGCAGCGTTGGGTCGTCCAGGACCATCCACTATTTT
NA	TRBV11-3	16	TRBJ2-1	NA	CASSLRATTKVHEQFF	TGTGCCAGCAGCTTAAGAGCCACAACCAAGGTCCATGAGCAGTTCTTC
NA	TRBV6-5	17	TRBJ1-4	many	CASSYSISHALGEKLFF	TGTGCCAGCAGTTACTCGATTTCGCACGCTCTTGGGGAAAAACTGTTTTTT
NA	TRBV27	17	TRBJ1-2	few	CASSPDLLVDTVYGYTF	TGTGCCAGCAGTCCTGACCTATTAGTTGATACCGTCTATGGCTACACCTTC
TRBD2	TRBV24-1	15	TRBJ2-1	many	CATSDLGGRADEQFF	TGTGCCACCAGTGATTTGGGCGGGAGGGCGGATGAGCAGTTCTTC
TRBD1	TRBV6-1	13	TRBJ1-6	few	CASSATGPLVLHF	TGTGCCAGCAGTGCGACAGGGCCCCTTGTCCTCCACTTT
TRBD1	TRBV5-1	14	TRBJ2-7	many	CASSWGQGTYEQYF	TGCGCCAGCAGCTGGGGACAGGGAACCTACGAGCAGTACTTC
TRBD1	TRBV7-9	15	TRBJ1-1	many	CASSAGQGAGTEAFF	TGTGCCAGCAGCGCGGGACAGGGGGCAGGCACTGAAGCTTTCTTT
NA	TRBV2	13	TRBJ2-7	few	CASVPEKFYEQYF	TGTGCCAGCGTTCCCGAGAAGTTCTACGAGCAGTACTTC
TRBD2	TRBV11-3	19	TRBJ2-1	many	CASSPTGTSDVGSYNEQFF	TGTGCCAGCAGCCCGACCGGGACTAGCGACGTCGGATCCTACAATGAGCAGTTCTTC
NA	TRBV29-1	14	TRBJ2-3	many	CSVIRDGRTDTQYF	TGCAGCGTTATCCGGGACGGCCGCACAGATACGCAGTATTTT
NA	TRBV6-1	14	TRBJ2-3	many	CASNFGSSTDTQYF	TGTGCCAGCAATTTTGGTTCTAGCACAGATACGCAGTATTTT
NA	TRBV21-1	12	TRBJ2-7	many	CASSSLGQDLLF	TGTGCCAGCAGCAGTCTAGGGCAGGACCTGCTCTTC
TRBD2	TRBV5-6	16	TRBJ2-1	few	CASSLVSSGTYNEQFF	TGTGCCAGCAGCTTGGTCTCGAGCGGGACCTACAATGAGCAGTTCTTC
TRBD1	TRBV28	14	TRBJ1-1	many	CASTSGGLNTEAFF	TGTGCCAGCACTTCAGGGGGCCTGAACACTGAAGCTTTCTTT
TRBD1	TRBV9	15	TRBJ1-2	NA	CASSQGTGKGYGYTF	TGTGCCAGCAGCCAAGGGACAGGGAAAGGGTATGGCTACACCTTC
NA	TRBV13	16	TRBJ2-7	NA	CASSLYAGEKSYEQYF	TGTGCCAGCAGCTTATATGCCGGGGAGAAGTCCTACGAGCAGTACTTC
NA	TRBV29-1	15	TRBJ2-3	few	CSVKPGSGSTDTQYF	TGCAGCGTTAAGCCCGGTAGCGGTAGCACAGATACGCAGTATTTT
NA	TRBV29-1	15	TRBJ2-1	few	CSVDQGPIPYNEQFF	TGCAGCGTTGATCAGGGCCCAATACCTTACAATGAGCAGTTCTTC
NA	TRBV28	14	TRBJ2-1	NA	CASSLSPTYNEQFF	TGTGCCAGCAGTTTATCCCCTACCTACAATGAGCAGTTCTTC
NA	TRBV7-6	13	TRBJ1-1	few	CASSLWVNTEAFF	TGTGCCAGCAGCTTATGGGTGAACACTGAAGCTTTCTTT
TRBD2	TRBV20-1	19	TRBJ2-1	few	CSAQGLGTSGKAFYNEQFF	TGCAGTGCTCAGGGCCTCGGGACTAGCGGGAAGGCCTTCTACAATGAGCAGTTCTTC
NA	TRBV5-1	21	TRBJ2-3	many	CASSVLGPTFYSGSGTDTQYF	TGCGCCAGCAGCGTATTGGGACCGACCTTTTACTCCGGTTCTGGCACAGATACGCAGTATTTT
NA	TRBV30	15	TRBJ1-6	many	CAWSYSTDYNSPLHF	TGTGCCTGGAGCTACTCCACGGACTATAATTCACCCCTCCACTTT
NA	TRBV7-8	19	TRBJ1-1	many	CASSLLRGGLSSLNTEAFF	TGTGCCAGCAGCTTACTCAGGGGCGGCCTCAGCTCCTTGAACACTGAAGCTTTCTTT
NA	TRBV12-3/TRBV12-4	14	TRBJ1-5	many	CASMQNSDRQPQHF	TGTGCCAGCATGCAAAACAGCGACCGGCAGCCCCAGCATTTT